This T cell receptor (beta chain) was profiled in a study of Ad26.COV2.S vaccination and SARS-CoV-2 variants. The treatment here: some 19 received Ad26.COV2.S at low or high dose, single or two shots; several received placebo; per-sample allocation not given. Sampling happened 63 days after the first vaccine or placebo injection. V was shortened by 6 bases and J by 7 bases, with 7 bases between the two germline ends. The length of the CDR3 is 11 residues. Germline V gene lookup returns CDR1 MNHNS and CDR2 SASEGT. TCRdb's copy holds only in-frame clones and misses some; the assay was immunoSEQ multiplex PCR. The data show about 420,000 clones, with around nine tenths seen just once and approximately 4% held by the top ten.

This receptor was obtained from a person aged 18 to 59 who received the Ad26.COV2.S COVID-19 vaccine or a placebo. The sequencing here drew on peripheral blood, taken in a trial of Ad26.COV2.S vaccine versus placebo. J is TRBJ1-5 and V is TRBV6-1, with D hard to call. The chain's CDR3 is CASSSEQPQHF. CDR3 nucleotide sequence: TGTGCCAGCAGCTCAGAGCAGCCCCAGCATTTT.